This TCR beta chain was sequenced for a study of blood T cell repertoires in COVID-19. Study information: Sources were T cells, B-cell-depleted T cells, or PBMCs; the material itself was cDNA or gDNA.

Sequencing used immunoSEQ multiplex PCR; TCRdb keeps in-frame clones, though not all of them. This table has about 300,000 clones, nearly 90% appearing once. V was clipped by 0 bases and J by 4 bases, with 7 bases between them. This CDR3 contains 13 residues. Germline assignment: CDR1 KGHSH and CDR2 LQKENI. Sequencing input: PBMCs or T cells enriched from blood (not recorded which). The TCR comes from a woman aged 50 to 60 who had been exposed to COVID-19. The chain recombines TRBV18 with TRBJ2-7, with D unclear. In DNA form, the CDR3 reads TGTGCCAGCTCACCACCGACTTTGTACGAGCAGTACTTC. Translation: CASSPPTLYEQYF.